One sample yielded the 29 T cell receptor beta chains listed below, sequenced in a study of graft-versus-host responses after intestinal transplantation. The method was immunoSEQ multiplex PCR; TCRdb's version includes in-frame clones alone and lacks a portion of them. The sample includes roughly 56,000 clones, around 91% of them seen just once. The sequences come from PBMCs, collected 118 days after intestinal transplantation. Source of these receptors: a human patient who received an intestinal transplant, so some T cells may come from the graft donor.

The CDR3, as DNA: TGCAGTGCCGGACTCGCAGATACGCAGTATTTT. It yields the protein CSAGLADTQYF. The rearrangement joins TRBV20-1 to TRBJ2-3; perhaps TRBD2 as D (5 bases). Deletions cut 6 bases from V and 4 bases from J, with 8 bases between. The CDR3 contains 11 residues. Germline CDR1 reads DFQATT; CDR2 reads SNEGSKA (reference sequence).

The rearrangement links TRBV18 to TRBJ1-4, with D unclear. Germline V lookup: CDR1 KGHSH, CDR2 LQKENI. The CDR3 contains 16 residues. V dropped 6 bases and J dropped 0 bases, with 14 bases sitting between them. The CDR3 region has the DNA TGTGCCAGCTCTCGCGGGCGGCTATCAACTAATGAAAAACTGTTTTTT. Residues: CASSRGRLSTNEKLFF.

The chain employs TRBV7-6 and TRBJ2-5; tentatively, D is TRBD2 (6 bases). This CDR3 has 15 residues. The V end lost 6 bases, the J end lost 2 bases, and 16 bases lay between the germline ends. Germline V gene sequence: CDR1 SGHVS, CDR2 FNYEAQ. In nucleotides, the CDR3 is TGTGCCAGCAGGGACTCAGGAGGGGTACAAGAGACCCAGTACTTC. The encoded protein is CASRDSGGVQETQYF.

In this sample, this clone turned up a few times. The rearrangement uses TRBV7-9 and TRBJ2-5; 12 positions agree with TRBD2. Germline-derived CDR1 and CDR2 are SEHNR and FQNEAQ (reference sequence). There are 15 residues in the CDR3. V lost 4 bases to trimming and J lost 4 bases; unmatched junction nucleotides: 4. The CDR3 nucleotides are TGTGCCAGCAGCTCAAGGACTAGCGGGGCAGAGACCCAGTACTTC. It codes for CASSSRTSGAETQYF.

The chain uses TRBV4-1 and TRBJ2-7; perhaps D is TRBD1 or TRBD2 (6 bases each). The CDR3 is 15 residues long. Germline CDR1 reads MGHRA; CDR2 reads YSYEKL. The V and J ends lost 0 bases and 4 bases respectively, with 13 bases between them. The CDR3 region has the DNA TGCGCCAGCAGCCAAGATGAGGGGGGAACGTACGAGCAGTACTTC. Encoded protein: CASSQDEGGTYEQYF.

Remarks on this clone: Other DNA sequences in this specimen translate into the identical CDR3. The chain carries TRBV4-2 and TRBJ2-7, with 11 bases fitting TRBD2. This CDR3 has 15 amino acids. Looked up from germline, CDR1 is LGHNA and CDR2 is YNFKEQ. J lost 4 bases, V lost 3 bases, and 5 bases had no gene match. The CDR3 bases are TGTGCCAGCAGCCAGGAAAGACTAGCGGGGTACGAGCAGTACTTC. Translated, it gives CASSQERLAGYEQYF.

This chain uses TRBV11-2 with TRBJ2-7; D is unclear. CDR1 is SGHAT and CDR2 is FQNNGV in the germline V gene. V shed 1 base and J shed 0 bases, with 10 bases lying between them. CDR3 length equals 15 residues. For the CDR3, the DNA is TGTGCCAGCAGCTTAGCTCCTGAAACCTCCTACGAGCAGTACTTC. Translating gives CASSLAPETSYEQYF. The variable domain in full, completed from reference TRBV11-2 and TRBJ2-7, reads EAGVAQSPRYKIIEKRQSVAFWCNPISGHATLYWYQQILGQGPKLLIQFQNNGVVDDSQLPKDRFSAERLKGVDSTLKIQPAKLEDSAVYLCASSLAPETSYEQYFGPGTRLTVT.

J is TRBJ2-2 and V is TRBV9; 7 bases fit TRBD1. This CDR3 contains 13 residues. The germline V gene has CDR1 SGDLS and CDR2 YYNGEE. Trimming cost V 6 bases and J 6 bases; bases outside gene matches: 5. The CDR3 here is CASKDRVAGELFF. The CDR3, as DNA: TGTGCCAGCAAAGACAGGGTCGCCGGGGAGCTGTTTTTT.

The rearrangement uses TRBV5-1 and TRBJ2-1; the D is unclear. This CDR3 is 13 amino acids long. The germline gives CDR1 SGHRS, CDR2 YFSETQ. Trimming removed 0 bases from V and 3 bases from J, with 4 bases in between. The CDR3, as DNA: TGCGCCAGCAGCTTGGATAACTACAATGAGCAGTTCTTC. It is translated as CASSLDNYNEQFF.

The chain is built from TRBV9 and TRBJ1-2; 7 nucleotides match TRBD1. V trimming: 4 bases; J trimming: 3 bases; junction bases outside the gene matches: 6. Germline CDR1 is SGDLS and CDR2 is YYNGEE. The CDR3 extends over 14 amino acids. CDR3 residues: CASSFPGQHYGYTF. CDR3 DNA sequence: TGTGCCAGCAGCTTCCCGGGACAGCACTATGGCTACACCTTC. Variable domain in full (rest from reference TRBV9 and TRBJ1-2): DSGVTQTPKHLITATGQRVTLRCSPRSGDLSVYWYQQSLDQGLQFLIQYYNGEERAKGNILERFSAQQFPDLHSELNLSSLELGDSALYFCASSFPGQHYGYTFGSGTRLTVV.

The V call is TRBV2, the J call TRBJ2-5; 10 nucleotides match TRBD2. This CDR3 contains 14 residues. Trimming cost V 6 bases and J 5 bases; bases outside gene matches: 6. Germline V gives CDR1 SNHLY, CDR2 FYNNEI. The CDR3, as DNA: TGTGCCAGCAGCGGGACTAGCGTTTGGGAGACCCAGTACTTC. Translation: CASSGTSVWETQYF.

V and J are TRBV28 and TRBJ2-5; TRBD1 might be the D (5 bases). This CDR3 spans 11 amino acids. Per germline, CDR1 MDHEN and CDR2 SYDVKM. Trimming removed 5 bases from V and 7 bases from J, with 8 bases in between. Here the CDR3 reads CASSPQGTQYF. The DNA of the CDR3 is TGTGCCAGCAGTCCTCAGGGGACCCAGTACTTC.

J is TRBJ1-1 and V is TRBV7-9; D perhaps matches TRBD1 (5 bases). This CDR3 has 16 amino acids. Germline CDR1 is SEHNR and CDR2 is FQNEAQ (reference sequence). V was pared by 5 bases and J by 0 bases, with 16 bases between. The CDR3 coding sequence is TGTGCCAGCAGCCCATCCGCCGGGACGGTGAACACTGAAGCTTTCTTT. This codes for CASSPSAGTVNTEAFF. Based on the CDR3 plus reference TRBV7-9 and TRBJ1-1, the full variable domain is DTGVSQNPRHKITKRGQNVTFRCDPISEHNRLYWYRQTLGQGPEFLTYFQNEAQLEKSRLLSDRFSAERPKGSFSTLEIQRTEQGDSAMYLCASSPSAGTVNTEAFFGQGTRLTVV.

The chain is built from TRBV2 and TRBJ2-7, with D possibly TRBD1 on 5 matching bases. V was trimmed by 7 bases and J by 6 bases, leaving 10 bases between them. There are 11 residues in the CDR3. CDR1 and CDR2 (germline): SNHLY, FYNNEI. The CDR3 nucleotides read TGTGCCAGCATGAACAGGCCCGAGCAGTACTTC. It translates to CASMNRPEQYF.

The chain carries TRBV5-6 and TRBJ2-1; D might be TRBD2 (6 bases). V was trimmed by 2 bases and J by 0 bases, leaving 9 bases between them. Germline loops: CDR1 SGHDT, CDR2 YYEEEE. The CDR3 is 15 amino acids. CDR3 amino acids: CASSLGTASYNEQFF. The CDR3 DNA is TGTGCCAGCAGCTTAGGGACTGCCTCCTACAATGAGCAGTTCTTC.

V gene TRBV5-5 combines with J gene TRBJ2-1, with TRBD2 as a possible D gene (5 bases). CDR1 SGHKS and CDR2 YYEKEE come from the germline V gene (reference sequence). The CDR3 spans 16 residues. Trimming pared 0 bases from V and 2 bases from J, leaving 12 bases between. This chain's CDR3 is CASSLEAAKAYNEQFF. The CDR3 region has the DNA TGTGCCAGCAGCTTGGAAGCGGCCAAGGCCTACAATGAGCAGTTCTTC.

This clone has a handful of counts. The rearrangement uses TRBV2 and TRBJ1-2, with D possibly TRBD1 on 5 matching bases. The ends were cut back, 4 bases at V and 7 bases at J, with 7 bases in the middle. This CDR3 comprises 11 residues. The germline V gene encodes CDR1 SNHLY and CDR2 FYNNEI. This CDR3 is CASSVGLGYTF. The CDR3 DNA is TGTGCCAGCAGTGTGGGGCTTGGCTACACCTTC.

The chain employs TRBV5-6 and TRBJ2-1; TRBD2 matches 10 bases. V gave up 2 bases and J gave up 8 bases; unmatched junction bases: 7. Germline V lookup: CDR1 SGHDT, CDR2 YYEEEE. The CDR3 is 15 residues long. The DNA of the CDR3 is TGTGCCAGCAGCTTTAAGCTAGCGGGAGTTGATGAGCAGTTCTTC. Amino acids: CASSFKLAGVDEQFF. Looking up the rest from reference TRBV5-6 and TRBJ2-1 gives the full variable domain: DAGVTQSPTHLIKTRGQQVTLRCSPKSGHDTVSWYQQALGQGPQFIFQYYEEEERQRGNFPDRFSGHQFPNYSSELNVNALLLGDSALYLCASSFKLAGVDEQFFGPGTRLTVL.

The table lists this clone with a few counts. The gene calls are TRBV5-4 and TRBJ2-7; D remains unclear. This CDR3 has 12 amino acids. CDR1 is SGHNT, CDR2 YYREEE, per germline (reference sequence). The V and J ends lost 4 bases and 3 bases respectively, with 8 bases between them. In DNA form, the CDR3 reads TGTGCCAGCAGCCCGAACGGCTACGAGCAGTACTTC. Its translation: CASSPNGYEQYF.

This sequence joins TRBV5-1 and TRBJ2-1, with 12 bases that match TRBD2. The length of the CDR3 is 20 residues. V lost 4 bases and J lost 1; bases outside the gene matches: 15. Germline V CDR1 and CDR2: SGHRS, YFSETQ. The CDR3 DNA reads TGCGCCAGCAGCCCTCTCCTAGCGGGAGGGCCTAGGGAATCCTACAATGAGCAGTTCTTC. Residues: CASSPLLAGGPRESYNEQFF.

The rearrangement joins TRBV5-1 to TRBJ1-1, with 8 positions matching TRBD1. V lost 4 bases and J lost 4; bases outside the gene matches: 6. This CDR3 has 14 amino acids. Germline CDR1 is SGHRS and CDR2 is YFSETQ. Written as DNA, the CDR3 is TGCGCCAGCAGCCTCGACACAGGGGGCACTGAAGCTTTCTTT. This translates into CASSLDTGGTEAFF.

This chain uses TRBV5-1 with TRBJ1-5, with D tentatively TRBD1 (5 bases). Germline CDR1 SGHRS, CDR2 YFSETQ. This CDR3 spans 15 amino acids. Trimming took 7 bases from V and 7 from J, leaving 21 bases between them. In DNA, the CDR3 is TGCGCCAGCCCCGAGTCGGGGGTAACGGGACAGCCCCAGCATTTT. Its protein is CASPESGVTGQPQHF.

CDR3 sequence reads: CASSEAHYGRAWTDTQYF. The DNA for the CDR3 is TGTGCCAGCAGTGAAGCCCACTACGGGAGGGCCTGGACAGATACGCAGTATTTT. This rearrangement joins TRBV2 to TRBJ2-3, with 8 bases that match TRBD2. This CDR3 is 18 amino acids long. Germline V lookup: CDR1 SNHLY, CDR2 FYNNEI. The ends lost 0 bases at V and 3 bases at J; junction bases unmatched: 11.

The gene calls are TRBV7-9 and TRBJ2-1; D call uncertain. Per the germline V gene, CDR1 is SEHNR and CDR2 is FQNEAQ (reference sequence). CDR3 length: 12 amino acids. With 4 bases removed from V and 2 bases from J, the gap between germline ends came to 3 bases. The CDR3 nucleotides read TGTGCCAGCAGCTCCGCCTACAATGAGCAGTTCTTC. Its translation is CASSSAYNEQFF.

The chain is built from TRBV10-3 and TRBJ2-1, with 13 bases lining up with TRBD2. In germline, CDR1 is ENHRY, CDR2 SYGVKD. The ends lost 6 bases at V and 3 bases at J; junction bases unmatched: 11. This CDR3 has 18 residues. CDR3 sequence: CAIRTGTSGADYYNEQFF. The DNA for the CDR3 is TGTGCCATCAGGACCGGGACTAGCGGGGCCGATTACTACAATGAGCAGTTCTTC.

The rearrangement links TRBV19 to TRBJ2-1; D gene ambiguous. The germline gives CDR1 LNHDA, CDR2 SQIVND (reference sequence). The CDR3 extends over 12 amino acids. Trimming cost V 1 base and J 8 bases, with 6 bases left between them. The CDR3: CASSIAVDEQFF. The CDR3 coding sequence is TGTGCCAGTAGTATAGCCGTGGATGAGCAGTTCTTC. Full variable domain (outside the CDR3, taken from reference TRBV19 and TRBJ2-1): DGGITQSPKYLFRKEGQNVTLSCEQNLNHDAMYWYRQDPGQGLRLIYYSQIVNDFQKGDIAEGYSVSREKKESFPLTVTSAQKNPTAFYLCASSIAVDEQFFGPGTRLTVL.

The chain carries TRBV7-8 and TRBJ2-5; 9 nucleotides agree with TRBD1. The end of the DNA is better explained by TRBJ2-7, so the J call may be wrong. Germline V gives CDR1 SGHVS, CDR2 FQNEAQ. The CDR3 is made up of 15 amino acids. The CDR3 nucleotides are TGTGCCAGCAGTGGAGGGGGACAGGGCGTATACGAGCAGTACTTC. Translating gives CASSGGGQGVYEQYF.

The chain employs TRBV29-1 and TRBJ2-7; D is perhaps TRBD1 (6 bases). This CDR3 contains 13 residues. V was cut by 2 bases and J by 3 bases, with 11 bases left in between. Germline values: CDR1 SQVTM, CDR2 ANQGSEA. In DNA form, the CDR3 reads TGCAGCGTTGAAATGGACAGCCTCTACGAGCAGTACTTC. Amino acids: CSVEMDSLYEQYF.

As for this clone: Different DNA sequences within this sample yield the same CDR3. The CDR3 loop reads CASSLVGDSNTEAFF. CDR3 bases: TGCGCCAGCAGCTTGGTTGGAGACTCGAACACTGAAGCTTTCTTT. V gene TRBV5-1 combines with J gene TRBJ1-1; D unresolved. CDR1 and CDR2 from the germline V gene are SGHRS and YFSETQ. Trimming pared 0 bases from V and 1 base from J, leaving 10 bases between. The CDR3 sequence is 15 residues long.